The rows below give T cell receptor beta chains drawn from one sample of a study of cytomegalovirus exposure and HLA in healthy donors. The method was immunoSEQ multiplex PCR; TCRdb's version includes in-frame clones alone and lacks a portion of them. This table has 90,000 to 150,000 clones, 74% appearing once. Sequenced: PBMCs. These receptors all stem from a woman aged 45-60 years in good health and CMV-seropositive. Both conserved end residues are part of each CDR3. A D gene is named only where the DNA matches it firmly. Not all rows give a size; the values are once, few, many and, for expanded clones, a class.

clone size	D gene	V gene	J gene	CDR3 DNA	CDR3 protein
.	.	TRBV5-6	TRBJ1-5	TGTGCCAGCAGCTTGGGCGGGGGAGGACAAGGGCCCCAGCATTTT	CASSLGGGGQGPQHF
.	.	TRBV5-1	TRBJ1-2	TGCGCCAGCAGCCCGCAGAGCGGACCCAATGGCTACACCTTC	CASSPQSGPNGYTF
.	.	TRBV7-2	TRBJ2-2	TGTGCCAGCAGCTTAGGAACGACAGGGACTGGGACCGGGGAGCTGTTTTTT	CASSLGTTGTGTGELFF
.	.	TRBV6-5	TRBJ2-7	TGTGCCAGCAGTTACGATGGACTGAGAAGTGGCGAGCAGTACTTC	CASSYDGLRSGEQYF
.	TRBD2	TRBV18	TRBJ2-7	TGTGCCAGCTCAGGGTTGGAGCGGGGTAACTACGAGCAGTACTTC	CASSGLERGNYEQYF
.	.	TRBV4-1	TRBJ1-2	TGCGCCAGCAGCCAAGATCCGACAGGATCCTATGGCTACACCTTC	CASSQDPTGSYGYTF
once	TRBD2	TRBV5-4	TRBJ2-5	TGTGCCAGCAGCTCCGGGGGACTAGCGGCGTACCAAGAGACCCAGTACTTC	CASSSGGLAAYQETQYF
medium-sized	.	TRBV2	TRBJ1-3	TGTGCCAGCAGTGCACAGGGAGCGGGAAACACCATATATTTT	CASSAQGAGNTIYF
few	.	TRBV12-5	TRBJ1-5	TGTGCTAGTGGTTTGTCCCTTCAGCCCCAGCATTTT	CASGLSLQPQHF
.	.	TRBV19	TRBJ1-5	TGTGCCAGTATCAATATGGGGGCGGGGGATCAGCCCCAGCATTTT	CASINMGAGDQPQHF
once	TRBD2	TRBV5-1	TRBJ2-2	TGCGCCAGCAGCTTGGAAGTCGCGGGGGGCCGAGGGGAGCTGTTTTTT	CASSLEVAGGRGELFF
.	.	TRBV7-2	TRBJ2-3	TGTGCCAGCATGGGCATCACAGATACGCAGTATTTT	CASMGITDTQYF
.	TRBD2	TRBV2	TRBJ2-1	TGTGCCAGTCAAATCATTGCCCTAGCGGAGATGTCTGATGAGCAGTTCTTC	CASQIIALAEMSDEQFF
once	.	TRBV2	TRBJ1-1	TGTGCCAGCAGTGAAGACAGGGTCAGAGAAGCTTTCTTT	CASSEDRVREAFF
.	TRBD1	TRBV5-1	TRBJ1-3	TGCGCCAGCAGCTCCGCCGCGGGACAGGGAAACACCATATATTTT	CASSSAAGQGNTIYF
few	TRBD2	TRBV29-1	TRBJ2-1	TGCAGCGTTGAGTCCCCGGGAGGCACCTACAATGAGCAGTTCTTC	CSVESPGGTYNEQFF
.	.	TRBV27	TRBJ2-2	TGTGCCAGCAGTTGGGGGGTGGGCACCGGGGAGCTGTTTTTT	CASSWGVGTGELFF
.	.	TRBV19	TRBJ1-2	TGTGCCAGTAGTAGGTCGTGGCGGGAGGATGGCTACACCTTC	CASSRSWREDGYTF
once	TRBD2	TRBV7-3	TRBJ2-3	TGTGCCAGCAGCTCGGGGACTAGCCGAACCGATACGCAGTATTTT	CASSSGTSRTDTQYF
.	.	TRBV6-1	TRBJ2-3	TGTGCCAGCGAGGGCCTGGGAGATACGCAGTATTTT	CASEGLGDTQYF
.	TRBD1	TRBV30	TRBJ2-3	TGTGCCTGGTGCACCAGGGGGCGCACAGATACGCAGTATTTT	CAWCTRGRTDTQYF
.	.	TRBV7-2	TRBJ2-1	TGTGCCAGCAGCTCCCAACTAGTCGAGGATGAGCAGTTCTTC	CASSSQLVEDEQFF
.	.	TRBV28	TRBJ2-7	TGTGCCAGCAGTGGATCGTCGGGATCCTACGAGCAGTACTTC	CASSGSSGSYEQYF